A single T cell receptor beta chain is shown here with its context. It lacks a known antigen. No base qualities exist here, and no much larger clone lies one base off it. The germline V gene gives CDR1 as SGDLS and CDR2 as YYNGEE. V and J are truncated by 4 bases and 8 bases respectively, leaving an intervening sequence of 16 bases. The CDR3, from cysteine to phenylalanine, totals 15 residues. Only the CDR3 DNA is retained, 45 bases long and in frame from the first base. The trial excluded patients who had a history of autoimmune disease or were on systemic immunosuppression. Peripheral blood for TCR sequencing was collected from all dose cohorts at baseline, on cycle 4 day 1, and on cycle 7 day 1. Samples were obtained from an open-label, multicenter, first-in-human phase I dose-escalation trial of ivuxolimab. The trial enrolled adults with locally advanced or metastatic head and neck squamous cell, hepatocellular, melanoma or renal cell carcinoma. Before TCR sequencing, CD4+ T cells and CD8+ T cells were sorted from peripheral blood as separate populations.

This specimen belongs to a study of OX40 agonist ivuxolimab in advanced cancers. With regard to the full study: Ivuxolimab was an agonistic, fully human IgG2 monoclonal antibody directed against OX40 (CD134), a costimulatory receptor. Intravenous ivuxolimab was administered to patients every 2 weeks at six dose levels: 0.01, 0.1, 0.3, 1.5, 3 and 10 mg/kg. Among the approximately 50 dose-escalation patients, about 19 had hepatocellular carcinoma, roughly 15 melanoma, 9 renal cell carcinoma and 9 head and neck cancer. The dose-escalation cohort was about 83% male with a mean age of roughly 62 years, ranging from about 23 to 85. Prior anti-PD-1, anti-PD-L1 or anti-CTLA-4 therapy was permitted, and checkpoint inhibitors had been received by more than 35% of dose-escalation patients. Partial responses occurred in three dose-escalation patients, of whom one had hepatocellular carcinoma and two had cutaneous melanoma. The purpose of peripheral TCRbeta sequencing was to test whether ivuxolimab changed TCR sequence diversity and led to clonal T-cell expansion. The paper reports the monotherapy dose-escalation portion (N of about 51 patients) of the phase I ivuxolimab trial.

Study-wide findings and limitations: In the 0.1-3.0 mg/kg groups, partial responders had among the lowest normalized peripheral clonal expansion, particularly in CD8+ T cells. After ivuxolimab, more expanded clones were found on average in CD8+ T cells than in CD4+ T cells. At doses of 0.1 to 3.0 mg/kg, clonal expansion of both CD4+ and CD8+ blood T cells was observed from baseline to week 6. Low levels of normalized T-cell clonal expansion were also shown by some nonresponding patients. The antigen specificity of the clonally expanded peripheral T cells was not determined.

For sequencing of the TCRbeta CDR3 region, genomic DNA was extracted from the sorted cells. The immunoSEQ Assay was used for sequencing of TCRbeta CDR3 regions. TCRdb mirrors the immuneACCESS table, restricted to in-frame sequences. Some clones are absent from its copies; in checked studies, under half trace to an unresolved V gene, and the reason for the others is unknown. In this sample the table shows over 40,000 clones, about 80% of which occur a single time. The top ten constitute more than 2.5% of the sample. The receptor was derived from an adult with an advanced solid tumor such as melanoma, head and neck, liver or kidney cancer. Sequences were derived from CD4+ or CD8+ T cells sorted from blood, sampled in a trial of the OX40 agonist ivuxolimab. The sequence is built from TRBV9 and TRBJ1-6, with the D gene not confidently named. In nucleotide form, the sequence is TGTGCCAGCAGCCCTCGCAACTCTGCGGATTCACCCCTCCACTTT. The translation is CASSPRNSADSPLHF. With the rest looked up from the reference TRBV9 and TRBJ1-6 genes rather than sequenced, the full variable domain is DSGVTQTPKHLITATGQRVTLRCSPRSGDLSVYWYQQSLDQGLQFLIQYYNGEERAKGNILERFSAQQFPDLHSELNLSSLELGDSALYFCASSPRNSADSPLHFGNGTRLTVT.